This T cell receptor (beta chain) was profiled in a study of early T cells in non-severe SARS-CoV-2 infection. Study observations and caveats: Reliance on VDJdb matching favored anti-spike CD8 responses; private and CD4 specificities were missed.

Attached unique molecular identifiers marked individual cDNA molecules. TCRdb re-called the 5' RACE reads through MiXCR, storing one row per CDR3 protein. This sample has roughly 75,000 distinct CDR3 sequences, with over 9% found just once. This clonotype was counted between two and nine times. Its antigen is unidentified. CDR3 size: 12 residues. Trimming removed 1 base at V and 6 bases at J, with 3 bases between. Germline lookup yields CDR1 LGHNA and CDR2 YNFKEQ. V and J are TRBV4-2 and TRBJ2-2; D is unclear. The sequenced sample was whole blood. This sequence was found in an adult who was a healthcare worker with PCR-confirmed SARS-CoV-2 infection or an uninfected control (not recorded which). CDR3 loop: CASSQVAGELFF. The DNA for the CDR3 is TGTGCCAGCAGCCAAGTCGCCGGGGAGCTGTTTTTT.